Given below is one TCR beta chain in context. In the authors' methods: Nucleated cell number was recorded as an estimate derived from reference gene primer amplification. TCRdb's table, derived via immunoSEQ multiplex PCR, lists solely in-frame clones and lacks some. V and J calls plus clone size are reproduced from that table; the DNA served to infer D and trimming. The sample has approximately 150,000 clones; approximately 90% are singletons. The sample comes from a study of blood T cell repertoires in COVID-19. Sequenced input: peripheral blood. The origin of this receptor is an older woman with active COVID-19.

In DNA form, the CDR3 reads TGTGCCAGTGACGTCCCAGGAAGCAACTATGGCTACACCTTC. Residues: CASDVPGSNYGYTF. This rearrangement joins TRBV19 to TRBJ1-2; D is unclear. V was pared by 8 bases and J by 2 bases, with 15 bases between. CDR3 length equals 14 residues. CDR1 and CDR2 (germline): LNHDA, SQIVND (reference sequence). The whole variable domain, remainder taken from reference TRBV19 and TRBJ1-2, is DGGITQSPKYLFRKEGQNVTLSCEQNLNHDAMYWYRQDPGQGLRLIYYSQIVNDFQKGDIAEGYSVSREKKESFPLTVTSAQKNPTAFYLCASDVPGSNYGYTFGSGTRLTVV.